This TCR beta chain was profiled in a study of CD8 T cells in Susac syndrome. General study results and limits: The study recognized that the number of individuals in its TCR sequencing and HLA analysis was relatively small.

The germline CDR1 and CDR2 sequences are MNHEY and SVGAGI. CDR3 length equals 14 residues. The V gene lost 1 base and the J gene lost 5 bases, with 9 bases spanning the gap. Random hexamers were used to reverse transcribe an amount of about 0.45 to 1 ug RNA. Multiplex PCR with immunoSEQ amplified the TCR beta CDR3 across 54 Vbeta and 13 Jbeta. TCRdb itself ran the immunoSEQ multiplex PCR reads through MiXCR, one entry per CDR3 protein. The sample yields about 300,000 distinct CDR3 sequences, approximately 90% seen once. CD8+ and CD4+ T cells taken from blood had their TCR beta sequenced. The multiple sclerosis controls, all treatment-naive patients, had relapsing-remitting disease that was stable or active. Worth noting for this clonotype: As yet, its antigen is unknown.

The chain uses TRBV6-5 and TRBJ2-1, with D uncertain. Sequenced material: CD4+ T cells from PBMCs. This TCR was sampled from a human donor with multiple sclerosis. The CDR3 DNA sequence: TGTGCCAGCAGTTACTTAAGTGGTAACAATGAGCAGTTCTTC. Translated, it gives CASSYLSGNNEQFF.